This T cell receptor beta chain appears in the sequencing data of a study of T cells in Graves' hyperthyroidism and ophthalmopathy. Study-wide results and limits: Also found in blood were most expanded thyroid clonotypes above 0.001.

From germline, CDR1 is SGHAT and CDR2 FQNNGV. This CDR3 spans 15 amino acids. V dropped 2 bases and J dropped 3 bases, with 11 bases sitting between them. In making diagnoses, clinical symptoms, serum thyroxine and TRAb, thyroid ultrasound and orbital computed tomography were all used. From more than 9.5 ml of fresh peripheral blood, PBMCs were isolated. TCR beta CDR3 sequences were amplified from RNA transcripts. With the HTBI primer set, the TCR CDR3 went through a first round of RT-PCR. TCRdb used MiXCR to reprocess the multiplex PCR reads, holding one entry per CDR3 protein. The table has a few hundred thousand distinct CDR3 sequences, around 14% seen once; the top ten hold 32%. This clonotype appeared many times. Its antigen is undetermined.

The sequencing input was blood. The chain carries TRBV11-2 and TRBJ2-1; either TRBD1 or TRBD2 may fit D (5 bases each). The sequence derives from a woman aged 25 to 39 with Graves' hyperthyroidism. The CDR3 reads CASSLRRDGYNEQFF. The CDR3 DNA reads as TGTGCCAGCAGCTTAAGACGGGACGGCTACAATGAGCAGTTCTTC. Full variable domain (outside the CDR3, taken from reference TRBV11-2 and TRBJ2-1): EAGVAQSPRYKIIEKRQSVAFWCNPISGHATLYWYQQILGQGPKLLIQFQNNGVVDDSQLPKDRFSAERLKGVDSTLKIQPAKLEDSAVYLCASSLRRDGYNEQFFGPGTRLTVL.